This paragraph covers one T cell receptor (beta chain) sequence. Relative to the germline gene, one junction end is altered; a read error may explain this. This specimen comes from a study of OX40 agonist ivuxolimab in advanced cancers. This CDR3 has 13 residues. In germline, CDR1 is SGHNT, CDR2 YYREEE (reference sequence). Only in-frame clones appear in the TCRdb table, and some are missing; sequencing was by immunoSEQ multiplex PCR. The sample consists of just under 100,000 clones, roughly 94% of them appearing once. People who had autoimmune disease history or systemic immunosuppression were excluded.

This chain links TRBV5-4 with TRBJ2-1, with D possibly being TRBD1 (5 bases). This TCR was recovered from an adult with an advanced solid tumor such as melanoma, head and neck, liver or kidney cancer. The specimen comprised CD4+ or CD8+ T cells sorted from blood, sampled in a trial of the OX40 agonist ivuxolimab. For the CDR3, the DNA is TGTGCCAGGAGCTATTCAGGGCGCAATGAGCAGTTCTTC. This codes for CARSYSGRNEQFF. Variable domain in full (rest from reference TRBV5-4 and TRBJ2-1): ETGVTQSPTHLIKTRGQQVTLRCSSQSGHNTVSWYQQALGQGPQFIFQYYREEENGRGNFPPRFSGLQFPNYSSELNVNALELDDSALYLCARSYSGRNEQFFGPGTRLTVL.